The entry that follows covers one TCR beta chain sequence. Its antigen is currently not known. No base qualities exist here, and no much larger clone lies one base off it. The donors were healthy, HIV-negative adults with no recently reported acute infections or vaccinations. Every donor was a Caucasian adult living in Nashville, Tennessee, USA. Magnetic negative selection was used to enrich CD4+ T cells, after which naive cells were positively selected on CD45RA and the negative fraction became the memory subset. Blood was collected by leukapheresis, and PBMCs were isolated by Ficoll-Histopaque density gradient centrifugation and then cryopreserved in liquid nitrogen vapor phase. Analytical flow cytometry was used to check the purity and quantity of each magnetically sorted T cell population. Genomic DNA was isolated from every sorted fraction and measured by UV absorbance on a Nanodrop 2000c. The CDR3, cysteine through phenylalanine, is 13 amino acids long. The only DNA kept is the CDR3, 39 bases in frame from the first base. The junction carries 14 bases between V and J, which are trimmed by 4 bases and 7 bases respectively. The germline V gene gives CDR1 as SGHRS and CDR2 as YFSETQ.

TCR CDR3 regions were amplified from genomic DNA by multiplex PCR using the deep immunoSEQ assay. Extracted genomic DNA from each cell subset was distributed evenly across all wells of several immunoSEQ 96-well plates, and each plate was treated as a replicate. For sorted subsets, 150 to 250 ng of genomic DNA, equivalent to tens of thousands of T cell genomes, went into each replicate PCR. Purified libraries were quantified with a Qubit 3.0 fluorometer, sized on a Bioanalyzer 2100, and re-quantified with the KAPA Library Quantification kit. Each immunoSEQ 96-well plate was sequenced on its own single-read 150-cycle Illumina NextSeq 550 flow cell. Turning to the authors' computational methods: Because only junctional sequences without quality scores were contained in the immunoSEQ output, filtering matching that applied to full-length reads could not be performed. Sequences were annotated with PyIR, a Python wrapper for IgBLAST v1.9, and V/J genes and CDR3 were assigned using IMGT germline references. Reads with weak V/J assignments (E-value above 1e-6), missing CDR3, stop codons, out-of-frame junctions, or ambiguous translated residues were removed. V3J clonotypes were defined by identical inferred V gene, J gene, and CDR3 amino acid sequence. Percentage overlap between repertoires was computed as shared unique clonotypes divided by the size of the smaller repertoire. Three approaches were used to assess repertoire richness: RTK rarefaction, the Chao1 estimator, and Recon v2.1 estimates of unobserved clonotypes. Generation probabilities for all TCRbeta clonotypes obtained by the gDNA method from several donors were computed using OLGA. TCRdb limited this immuneACCESS table to in-frame rearrangements with V and J called. A share of clones is missing; checked studies link under half to unresolved V genes, and the rest is unexplained. V and J calls and clone size are given by that table; D and trimming were obtained from the DNA. This sample lists around 980,000 clones; about four fifths were detected once. The biggest ten clones account for around 0.6% of the sample.

These data come from a study of shared clonotypes between healthy human individuals (dated by TCRdb to the early 2020s). Looking at the study overall: A couple of women and a few men aged 18 to 49 years were included in the cohort. For each donor, CD4 naive and CD4 memory were each run on three plates, CD8 naive on two plates, and CD8 memory on one plate. To estimate repertoire size and how much clonotypes are shared between individuals, the study performed deep sequencing of blood TCR repertoires from a few healthy adults. Libraries were prepared and TCR repertoires were sequenced by different laboratories using diverse techniques, in order to increase sequencing depth and limit assay-specific biases. Between about 0.8 and 9 billion PBMCs per donor were obtained by leukapheresis.

Overall results and qualifications from the work: The small number of donors limited the genetic and exposure-history diversity represented. Naive subsets generally had larger estimated clonotype richness than memory subsets did. Based on pairwise subsampling, the degree of clonotype sharing among donors was expected to be affected by sequencing depth. Compared with non-shared clonotypes, clonotypes shared by all four sorted-subset donors had higher generation probabilities. Rarefaction of sorted-subset datasets indicated incomplete sequencing despite the large sequencing depth. Sharing across a few donors was observed for about 4.8% of naive CD4, less than 4% of naive CD8, 2% to 2.5% of memory CD4, and 0.4% of memory CD8 clonotypes. Sampling was restricted to blood, and TCR repertoires in tissue are likely to differ from TCR repertoires in blood.

Specimen: memory CD4+ T cells from PBMCs. The sample's cell subset or site label, in plain terms: CD45RA-negative fraction. The chain employs TRBV5-1 and TRBJ1-1; possibly the D gene is TRBD1, per 5 matching bases. The TCR sequence derives from a man aged 18-30 years in good health. Some clones in this sample may be carry-over from other donors' samples. The CDR3 protein: CASSREGTLEAFF. The DNA is as follows: TGCGCCAGCAGCAGGGAGGGGACGCTTGAAGCTTTCTTT.